A selection of T cell receptor beta chains follows, all from one sample in a study of blood T cell repertoires in COVID-19. Some clones are missing from TCRdb's copy, which holds only in-frame ones; the method was immunoSEQ multiplex PCR. Of 250,000 or so clones listed, 75% to 85% are singletons. The sequencing sample was made of peripheral blood. These TCRs come from a human donor in a cohort sampled during active COVID-19. CDR3s include the opening cysteine and the closing phenylalanine or tryptophan. D genes are given only for firm matches. Expanded clones are given a class, and other clones once, few, many or no size at all.

J gene | D gene | clone size | V gene | CDR3 DNA | CDR3 protein
TRBJ1-2 | TRBD1 | NA | TRBV29-1 | TGCAGCGCTATTTATTACAGGGGGTCAAGCGGCTACACCTTC | CSAIYYRGSSGYTF
TRBJ1-4 | TRBD1 | NA | TRBV5-1 | TGCGCCAGCAGCGAACAGGGGGTATCTAATGAAAAACTGTTTTTT | CASSEQGVSNEKLFF
TRBJ2-3 | NA | NA | TRBV5-1 | TGCGCCAGCAGCTTTATCACAGATACGCAGTATTTT | CASSFITDTQYF
TRBJ1-4 | NA | NA | TRBV27 | NA | CASSSSEGFPNEKLFF
TRBJ2-2 | NA | NA | TRBV6-5 | TGTGCCAGCAGTCGTTGGCAGTCCACCGGGGAGCTGTTTTTT | CASSRWQSTGELFF
TRBJ1-1 | TRBD1 | NA | TRBV2 | TGTGCCAGCAGTGAGTTGGGACAGGGTACTGAAGCTTTCTTT | CASSELGQGTEAFF
TRBJ1-2 | TRBD1 | NA | TRBV29-1 | TGCAGCGCCGGGGACAGGGGGCGAGTTGGCTACACCTTC | CSAGDRGRVGYTF
TRBJ2-7 | NA | NA | TRBV3-1/TRBV3-2 | TGTGCCAGCAGCCAAGGCAGCTCGGGCTACGAGCAGTACTTC | CASSQGSSGYEQYF
TRBJ1-2 | TRBD1 | few | TRBV27 | TGTGCCAGCAGTCCTCGGACAGGGGAGGGGGGCTACACCTTC | CASSPRTGEGGYTF
TRBJ2-1 | NA | NA | TRBV7-2 | TGTGCCAGCAGCTCGTTTACTCGTTCGACTAGAAATGAGCAGTTCTTC | CASSSFTRSTRNEQFF
TRBJ1-2 | NA | NA | TRBV6-5 | TGTGCCAGCAGAATGGGGGGGGCTTGGACCTATGGCTACACCTTC | CASRMGGAWTYGYTF
TRBJ2-1 | TRBD1 | NA | TRBV5-1 | TGCGCCAGCAGCCCACAGGGACAGGGCTCCTACAATGAGCAGTTCTTC | CASSPQGQGSYNEQFF
TRBJ1-1 | TRBD1 | NA | TRBV10-3 | TGTGCCATCAGTAGGGGGCTGGAGAACACTGAAGCTTTCTTT | CAISRGLENTEAFF
TRBJ1-5 | NA | NA | TRBV10-3 | TGTGCCATCAGTGAGTCGACTTCGGGTATCAATCAGCCCCAGCATTTT | CAISESTSGINQPQHF
TRBJ2-5 | TRBD2 | NA | TRBV7-7 | TGTGCTAGCAGCCGTGGACTAGCTCAAGAGACCCAGTACTTC | CASSRGLAQETQYF
TRBJ1-6 | TRBD1 | NA | TRBV25-1 | TGTGCCAGCAGTCAACCGACAGGGACAAATTCACCCCTCCACTTT | CASSQPTGTNSPLHF
TRBJ2-5 | TRBD1 | NA | TRBV5-4 | TGTGCCAGCAGCCGGGACAGGGGATGGGAGACCCAGTACTTC | CASSRDRGWETQYF
TRBJ1-3 | NA | once | TRBV5-8 | TGTGCCAGCAGCTTTATTGGGCAGGGAAGAAACACCATATATTTT | CASSFIGQGRNTIYF
TRBJ2-1 | TRBD2 | NA | TRBV10-3 | TGTGCCATCAGTGAGGGCCTAGCGGAGGTCGACAATGAGCAGTTCTTC | CAISEGLAEVDNEQFF
TRBJ1-1 | NA | NA | TRBV7-9 | TGTGCCAGCAGCGAACAGGGTGGTGGCACTGAAGCTTTCTTT | CASSEQGGGTEAFF
TRBJ2-3 | NA | NA | TRBV28 | TGTGCCAGCAGTCCAAACAGCGATACGCAGTATTTT | CASSPNSDTQYF
TRBJ1-3 | NA | NA | TRBV29-1 | TGCAGCGTTGGGCAGGGAAACACCATATATTTT | CSVGQGNTIYF
TRBJ2-3 | TRBD1 | NA | TRBV5-5 | TGTGCCAACGGACAGGGGATATCTAGCACAGATACGCAGTATTTT | CANGQGISSTDTQYF
TRBJ2-1 | TRBD2 | once | TRBV19 | TGTGCCAGTAGTATTGGAATAGCGGGAGTTGAGCAGTTCTTC | CASSIGIAGVEQFF
TRBJ1-4 | TRBD1 | NA | TRBV2 | TGTGCCAGCAATTACAGGGGGGCAACTAATGAAAAACTGTTTTTT | CASNYRGATNEKLFF
TRBJ1-2 | NA | NA | TRBV24-1 | TGTGCCACCAGTGACTCCGGGACATATTATGGCTACACCTTC | CATSDSGTYYGYTF
TRBJ2-7 | TRBD2 | NA | TRBV3-1/TRBV3-2 | TGTGCCAGCAGCCCCCGACTAGCGGGAGGACCCTACGAGCAGTACTTC | CASSPRLAGGPYEQYF
TRBJ2-7 | TRBD1 | NA | TRBV30 | TGTGCCGGACAGGGCGGCGACTACGAGCAGTACTTC | CAGQGGDYEQYF
TRBJ2-5 | TRBD2 | NA | TRBV5-1 | TGCGCCAGCAGTACTCAGCGGGGGTGGGAGACCCAGTACTTC | CASSTQRGWETQYF
TRBJ1-1 | NA | NA | TRBV12-1 | TGTGCCACGACCGGAGGGAACACTGAAGCTTTCTTT | CATTGGNTEAFF
TRBJ2-1 | NA | NA | TRBV6-5 | TGTGCCAGCAGGTTACTAGACTACAATGAGCAGTTCTTC | CASRLLDYNEQFF
TRBJ2-5 | TRBD2 | NA | TRBV18 | TGTGCCAGCTCACCACTACTAGCGGGAGGGCCTGGTCAAGAGACCCAGTACTTC | CASSPLLAGGPGQETQYF
TRBJ2-3 | NA | NA | TRBV25-1 | TGTGCCAGCAGTGAATCACACCCCCGCACAGATACGCAGTATTTT | CASSESHPRTDTQYF
TRBJ1-3 | TRBD1 | NA | TRBV9 | TGTGCCAGCAGCTTGAGGACAGGCGTCCGCTCTGGAAACACCATATATTTT | CASSLRTGVRSGNTIYF
TRBJ2-5 | NA | NA | TRBV5-6 | TGTGCCAGCAGCTTACTCGCGAGAGAGACCCAGTACTTC | CASSLLARETQYF
TRBJ2-2 | TRBD1 | NA | TRBV5-4 | TGTGCCAGCAGCTTTGACAGGGGAAGCGCCGGGGAGCTGTTTTTT | CASSFDRGSAGELFF
TRBJ1-2 | NA | NA | TRBV18 | TGTGCCAGCTCCAGGGCAGACTATGGCTACACCTTC | CASSRADYGYTF
TRBJ1-2 | TRBD1 | NA | TRBV5-1 | TGCGCCAGCGACCCTGGACAGGCTGATGGCTACACCTTC | CASDPGQADGYTF
TRBJ1-5 | TRBD1 | NA | TRBV12-3/TRBV12-4 | TGTGCCAGCAGAGGACAGGGTAATCAGCCCCAGCATTTT | CASRGQGNQPQHF